This T cell receptor beta chain was captured by sequencing in a study of T cell repertoires in cytomegalovirus infection. Points from the study as a whole: In two of eight donors, the top clonotype was HLA-C-restricted CMV-specific.

TCRdb fed the reads into MiXCR, producing one record per CDR3 protein. The table shows 490,000 or so distinct CDR3 sequences, with 10% to 12% occurring only once. This clonotype was recorded many times. Its antigen is currently unknown. The CDR3 extends over 15 amino acids. Trimming at V came to 3 bases and at J to 4 bases, leaving 4 bases not matched to a gene. From germline, CDR1 is ENHRY and CDR2 SYGVKD. The TCR originated in a human donor in good health (CMV status not recorded). Some clones in this sample may be carry-over from other donors' samples. Sequenced: PBMCs. V and J are TRBV10-3 and TRBJ2-3, with 10 bases lining up with TRBD2. DNA of the CDR3: TGTGCCATCAGTGAATCTAGCGGGAGATCAGATACGCAGTATTTT. Translating gives CAISESSGRSDTQYF.